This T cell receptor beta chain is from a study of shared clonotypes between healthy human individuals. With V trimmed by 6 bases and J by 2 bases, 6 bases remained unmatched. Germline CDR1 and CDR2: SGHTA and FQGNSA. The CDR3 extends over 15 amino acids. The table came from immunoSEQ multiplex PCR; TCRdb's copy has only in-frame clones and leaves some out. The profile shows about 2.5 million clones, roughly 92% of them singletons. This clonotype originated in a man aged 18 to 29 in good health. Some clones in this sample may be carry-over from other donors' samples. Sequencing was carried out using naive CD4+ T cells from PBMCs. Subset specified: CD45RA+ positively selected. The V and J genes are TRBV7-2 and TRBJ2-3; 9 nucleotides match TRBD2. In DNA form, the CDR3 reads TGTGCCAGCAGTTCCAGCGGGAGGAACACAGATACGCAGTATTTT. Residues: CASSSSGRNTDTQYF.